A selection of T cell receptor beta chains follows, all from one sample in a study of vaccination and CD4 T cells after COVID-19. Their recognized antigens are unknown. TCRdb re-derived calls from the PCR reads in MiXCR, one entry per CDR3 protein. Among around 21,000 distinct CDR3 sequences listed, 42% were seen once. The starting material was CD4+ T cells from blood, cultured in vitro, obtained about 7 months after SARS-CoV-2 vaccination. These receptors were collected from a human donor who had recovered from COVID-19. Each CDR3 is given with its conserved first and last residue. Each record gives: J gene, V gene, D gene, clone size, CDR3 protein, CDR3 DNA. D genes are given only for firm matches. Size tells how often a clone was seen (once, few, many) or the class of an expanded clone, and some rows leave it out.

>TRBJ2-7|TRBV27|TRBD1|few
CASSQGASYEQYF
TGTGCCAGCAGCCAGGGGGCCTCCTACGAGCAGTACTTC
>TRBJ1-1|TRBV20-1|TRBD1|NA
CSAREQGTEAFF
TGCAGTGCTAGAGAACAGGGGACTGAAGCTTTCTTT
>TRBJ2-5|TRBV27|NA|few
CASRGPGRQETQYF
TGTGCCAGCAGGGGGCCAGGGCGCCAAGAGACCCAGTACTTC
>TRBJ2-3|TRBV6-1|NA|once
CASSGRAGSTDTQYF
TGTGCCAGCAGTGGAAGGGCGGGGAGCACAGATACGCAGTATTTT
>TRBJ2-7|TRBV4-2|NA|NA
CASSQESVGDGEQYF
TGTGCCAGCAGCCAAGAAAGTGTCGGAGATGGCGAGCAGTACTTC
>TRBJ2-5|TRBV10-3|TRBD1|NA
CAISNRDREDQETQYF
TGTGCCATCAGTAACCGGGACAGGGAGGACCAAGAGACCCAGTACTTC
>TRBJ1-3|TRBV7-2|NA|NA
CASSPDSGNTIYF
TGTGCCAGCAGCCCTGACAGTGGAAACACCATATATTTT
>TRBJ1-2|TRBV29-1|NA|NA
CSVVQGYYGYTF
TGCAGCGTTGTACAGGGATACTATGGCTACACCTTC
>TRBJ2-3|TRBV10-1|NA|NA
CASSDSALGTQYF
TGCGCCAGCAGCGACAGCGCCTTGGGTACGCAGTATTTT
>TRBJ1-2|TRBV7-3|NA|few
CASTQNDRMGYGYTF
TGTGCCAGCACCCAAAATGACAGGATGGGATATGGCTACACCTTC
>TRBJ2-7|TRBV20-1|NA|NA
CSARDTERFQTYERYF
TGCAGTGCTAGAGATACGGAGCGGTTCCAAACTTACGAGCGGTACTTC
>TRBJ2-3|TRBV20-1|TRBD2|NA
CSATGTSGTFGTDTQYF
TGCAGTGCAACCGGGACTAGCGGGACCTTTGGCACAGATACGCAGTATTTT
>TRBJ2-1|TRBV20-1|NA|NA
CSAIDTTNEQFF
TGCAGTGCTATAGACACTACTAATGAGCAGTTCTTC
>TRBJ2-2|TRBV7-9|TRBD2|NA
CASSPIAGGTGELFF
TGTGCCAGCAGTCCTATAGCGGGAGGGACCGGGGAGCTGTTTTTT
>TRBJ1-2|TRBV5-5|TRBD1|NA
CASGTDPGGYGYTF
TGTGCCAGCGGGACAGATCCCGGGGGTTATGGCTACACCTTC
>TRBJ2-7|TRBV10-2|TRBD2|NA
CASRGGGPSSSYEQYF
TGCGCCAGCAGGGGGGGGGGTCCGTCATCTTCCTACGAGCAGTACTTC
>TRBJ1-1|TRBV20-1|NA|few
CSANGGTEAFF
TGCAGTGCTAACGGGGGCACTGAAGCTTTCTTT
>TRBJ1-5|TRBV10-1|TRBD1|NA
CASSRQGRPNQPQHF
TGCGCCAGCAGTAGACAGGGAAGGCCCAATCAGCCCCAGCATTTT
>TRBJ2-5|TRBV15|TRBD2|few
CATSSGLTSGTEETQYF
TGTGCCACCAGCAGTGGCTTGACTAGCGGGACCGAAGAGACCCAGTACTTC
>TRBJ1-5|TRBV6-1|TRBD1|NA
CASSRGTGASNQPQHF
TGTGCCAGCAGCCGGGGGACAGGGGCTAGCAATCAGCCCCAGCATTTT
>TRBJ2-1|TRBV20-1|TRBD2|NA
CSASPAIAGALSYNEQFF
TGCAGTGCTAGCCCCGCTATAGCGGGAGCCCTCTCCTACAATGAGCAGTTCTTC
>TRBJ2-7|TRBV20-1|NA|NA
CSADSGGSYEQYF
TGCAGTGCTGATTCCGGGGGATCCTACGAGCAGTACTTC
>TRBJ2-5|TRBV10-3|NA|large
CAISTLRQETQYF
TGTGCCATCAGTACACTCCGCCAAGAGACCCAGTACTTC
>TRBJ2-3|TRBV7-3|NA|once
CASSLSGTGTDTQYF
TGTGCCAGCAGCTTATCGGGCACGGGCACAGATACGCAGTATTTT
>TRBJ2-7|TRBV27|TRBD2|few
CASRGTSAYEQYF
TGTGCCAGCAGAGGGACTAGCGCCTACGAGCAGTACTTC
>TRBJ2-1|TRBV6-1|NA|medium-sized
CASSLENEQFF
TGTGCCAGCAGCCTGGAGAATGAGCAGTTCTTC
>TRBJ2-7|TRBV24-1|TRBD2|NA
CATSDRTSGRREQYF
TGTGCCACCAGTGACCGGACTAGCGGGAGGAGGGAGCAGTACTTC